The clone carrying this T cell receptor (beta chain) was recorded a few times. Its antigen is currently unknown. This sample is drawn from a study of T cell repertoires in cytomegalovirus infection. Study details: Used in the study were CMV epitopes, some recently identified and HLA-C-restricted, others well-studied and HLA-B-restricted. Whole-study findings and limits: Predominance within the ex vivo response was attributable to HLA-C-restricted CMV-specific TCR beta clonotypes. Cumulated frequencies of public TCR beta families served to identify carriers of CMV plus the relevant HLA.

One entry per CDR3 protein, called by TCRdb with MiXCR from the reads. This table holds about half a million distinct CDR3 sequences, roughly a third found once. The TCR was taken from a human donor in good health (CMV status not recorded). Some clones in this sample may be carry-over from other donors' samples. This material consisted of cultured PBMCs, taken from culture after CMV antigen stimulation.

The CDR3 nucleotides are TGTGCCAGCAGCTTAGACTGGGCAAGTGGCACAGATACGCAGTATTTT. The encoded protein is CASSLDWASGTDTQYF. The V gene is TRBV7-2, the J gene TRBJ2-3; no clear D. The CDR3 covers 16 residues. Germline CDR1 reads SGHTA; CDR2 reads FQGNSA. The V end lost 1 base, the J end lost 1 base, and 12 bases lay between the germline ends.